This T cell receptor beta chain stems from a study of T cells in Graves' hyperthyroidism and ophthalmopathy. Study-wide context: Peripheral blood was acquired at first diagnosis, ahead of any therapy whatsoever.

There were TCR beta CDR3 regions amplified from RNA transcripts. An initial round of RT-PCR targeting the TCR CDR3 relied on the HTBI primer set. TCRdb reanalysed the multiplex PCR reads using MiXCR and keeps one entry per CDR3 protein. The sample shows about 640,000 distinct CDR3 sequences, less than 25% of them seen only once. Exclusion followed for patients with uncontrolled infection, other autoimmune disease, pregnancy or lactation. PBMCs stemmed from under 11 ml fresh peripheral blood. From germline, CDR1 is LNHNV and CDR2 YYDKDF (reference sequence). V was trimmed by 0 bases and J by 9 bases, leaving 14 bases between them. The CDR3 loop spans 14 amino acids. This clonotype was observed a few times.

The sample consisted of blood. This receptor was identified in a man aged 25-45 years with Graves' ophthalmopathy. The chain uses TRBV15 and TRBJ2-5; D ambiguous. The CDR3 spells CATSRDLPLGPQYF. The CDR3 DNA is TGTGCCACCAGCAGAGATCTACCTCTTGGTCCCCAGTACTTC.